Below are 8 T cell receptor beta chains sequenced from a single sample in a study of cytomegalovirus exposure and HLA in healthy donors. The PCR contained 60 Vbeta and 13 Jbeta primers. Assay used: immunoSEQ multiplex PCR; TCRdb lists only in-frame clones, some missing. The sample shows 100,000 to 150,000 clones, roughly 82% of them seen only once. The specimen sequenced was PBMCs. The receptors were gathered from a woman in her late teens or twenties in good health and CMV-seronegative.

The rearrangement links TRBV11-2 to TRBJ2-2; D unclear. V was shortened by 6 bases and J by 6 bases, with 17 bases between the two germline ends. There are 15 residues in the CDR3. CDR1 is SGHAT and CDR2 is FQNNGV in the germline V gene. The CDR3 DNA follows: TGTGCCAGCAGAAGAGCCCCTCTAAGATCCGGGGAGCTGTTTTTT. It yields the protein CASRRAPLRSGELFF.

The gene calls are TRBV19 and TRBJ2-2; 7 nucleotides line up with TRBD1. The trim removed 1 base at V and 7 bases at J, leaving 6 bases unmatched. Germline CDR1 and CDR2: LNHDA and SQIVND (reference sequence). The CDR3 consists of 15 residues. For the CDR3, the DNA is TGTGCCAGTAGTATAGGAGGGACAGTGTTCGGGGAGCTGTTTTTT. Protein sequence: CASSIGGTVFGELFF.

This clone was observed a few times. This chain links TRBV5-1 with TRBJ2-5; 14 bases agree with TRBD2. From germline, CDR1 is SGHRS and CDR2 YFSETQ. The V gene end was trimmed by 4 bases and the J gene end by 1 base; junction bases not matched to a gene: 3. The CDR3 extends over 16 amino acids. This CDR3 is CASSLGTSGSQETQYF. DNA of the CDR3: TGCGCCAGCAGCCTAGGGACTAGCGGGAGCCAAGAGACCCAGTACTTC.

The CDR3 reads CASSTGQFYEQYF. In nucleotides, the CDR3 is TGTGCCAGTAGTACAGGACAGTTCTACGAGCAGTACTTC. V gene TRBV19 combines with J gene TRBJ2-7, with TRBD1 as a possible D gene (6 bases). Germline lookup yields CDR1 LNHDA and CDR2 SQIVND (reference sequence). This CDR3 has 13 residues. Trimming cost V 4 bases and J 3 bases, with 10 bases left between them.

Turning to this clone: One end of the junction varies from germline; a read error may be responsible. The rearrangement joins TRBV7-9 to TRBJ2-3; 8 bases line up with TRBD2. The germline V gene encodes CDR1 SEHNR and CDR2 FQNEAQ (reference sequence). This CDR3 region has 16 residues. The CDR3 region has the DNA TGTGCCAGCAGCCTAGCCGGGACTAGAAACACAGATACGCAGTATTTT. This encodes CASSLAGTRNTDTQYF.

The J gene is TRBJ1-1, the V gene TRBV7-6; 7 bases are shared with TRBD1. From germline, CDR1 is SGHVS and CDR2 FNYEAQ. There are 17 residues in the CDR3. The V and J ends lost 1 base and 1 base, in that order; junction bases with no gene match: 9. CDR3 region: CASSLDPAGQPNTEAFF. The CDR3 DNA reads TGTGCCAGCAGCTTAGACCCGGCGGGACAGCCGAACACTGAAGCTTTCTTT.

This clone appeared a few times. The chain recombines TRBV7-8 with TRBJ1-1, with D possibly being TRBD1 (6 bases). Germline CDR1 SGHVS, CDR2 FQNEAQ. This CDR3 has 18 amino acids. Between the trimmed V and J ends, which lost 4 bases and 2 bases, there was a span of 23 bases. The DNA of the CDR3 is TGTGCCAGCAGCTCGGCGCTAAGGGGGTCCCTGGGAAACACTGAAGCTTTCTTT. As protein: CASSSALRGSLGNTEAFF.

J is TRBJ2-1 and V is TRBV6-5; 10 nucleotides match TRBD1. The CDR3 consists of 15 residues. Germline CDR1 and CDR2: MNHEY and SVGAGI. J gave up 5 bases and V 7 bases, and 8 bases lay outside the gene matches. CDR3 DNA sequence: TGTGCCAGCACCCCTCGGGGACAGGGGAACAATGAGCAGTTCTTC. Amino acid sequence: CASTPRGQGNNEQFF.